This T cell receptor beta chain was observed in a study of CD8 T cells in ankylosing spondylitis. General study findings and limits: Characteristic of ankylosing spondylitis blood, it appeared, was a TCR beta motif comprising about eight highly homologous variants. Reportedly, matched ankylosing spondylitis synovial fluid was significantly enriched for disease-linked clones.

It was by quantitative 5'-RACE with molecular barcodes that TCR beta libraries were made. MiXCR, run by TCRdb on the 5' RACE reads, gives a single entry per CDR3 protein. The table lists a few hundred thousand distinct CDR3 sequences, roughly 12% of them singletons. Note on this clonotype: Its antigen is unknown. Possible read error: a much larger clone is one base away.

The germline gives CDR1 DFQATT, CDR2 SNEGSKA (reference sequence). The CDR3 extends over 15 amino acids. The V and J ends lost 0 bases and 4 bases respectively, with 13 bases between them. Sample: blood, either unsorted or a sorted T cell fraction (not recorded which). The clonotype was recovered from a female donor with ankylosing spondylitis or in good health (not recorded which). The rearrangement links TRBV20-1 to TRBJ2-1; TRBD2 might be the D (6 bases). CDR3 region: CSARDMAGRYNEQFF. The CDR3 region has the DNA TGCAGTGCTAGAGATATGGCGGGGAGGTACAATGAGCAGTTCTTC.